A selection of T cell receptor beta chains follows, all from one sample in a study of T cell changes during pregnancy in multiple sclerosis. Repertoires were generated with immunoSEQ multiplex PCR, while TCRdb's copy carries only in-frame clones and drops some. This sample yields 51,000 or so clones, of which about 92% are seen a single time; 1.5% to 2% belongs to the top ten. The sample here was peripheral blood, taken in the second trimester of pregnancy. The receptors shown here come from a female donor with multiple sclerosis, enrolled in a pregnancy study. The CDR3 runs from the conserved cysteine through the conserved F or W. The order of the fields is clone size, J gene, V gene, CDR3 protein. Clone size is given for some rows only: seen once, a few or many times, or a class if the clone is expanded.

clone size: .
J gene: TRBJ2-7
V gene: TRBV7-9
CDR3 protein: CASSSHRGASYEQYF

clone size: few
J gene: TRBJ2-1
V gene: TRBV7-2
CDR3 protein: CASSYYSYNEQFF

clone size: .
J gene: TRBJ1-5
V gene: TRBV27
CDR3 protein: CASSLSEGQGEPQHF

clone size: .
J gene: TRBJ1-5
V gene: TRBV2
CDR3 protein: CASSAGGRQPQHF

clone size: .
J gene: TRBJ2-2
V gene: TRBV27
CDR3 protein: CASSSPQGGTGELFF

clone size: .
J gene: TRBJ1-5
V gene: TRBV9
CDR3 protein: CASSVAGLANQPQHF

clone size: .
J gene: TRBJ2-7
V gene: TRBV18
CDR3 protein: CASSPPGQGFEQYF

clone size: once
J gene: TRBJ2-2
V gene: TRBV7-9
CDR3 protein: CASSLVASGRTGELFF

clone size: once
J gene: TRBJ2-5
V gene: TRBV27
CDR3 protein: CASSPDRDQETQYF

clone size: .
J gene: TRBJ1-1
V gene: TRBV27
CDR3 protein: CASSLRGLPTEAFF

clone size: .
J gene: TRBJ1-5
V gene: TRBV6-1
CDR3 protein: CASSDRGRVNQPQHF

clone size: once
J gene: TRBJ2-3
V gene: TRBV5-4
CDR3 protein: CASSRWASGSSDTQYF

clone size: .
J gene: TRBJ1-2
V gene: TRBV10-3
CDR3 protein: CAISPRTDRDYGYTF

clone size: .
J gene: TRBJ2-7
V gene: TRBV18
CDR3 protein: CASSPPITSSYEQYF

clone size: once
J gene: TRBJ1-5
V gene: TRBV5-8
CDR3 protein: CASSFLSIGTGSNQPQHF

clone size: .
J gene: TRBJ2-2
V gene: TRBV11-3
CDR3 protein: CASSRRQTGPNTGELFF

clone size: .
J gene: TRBJ1-1
V gene: TRBV7-9
CDR3 protein: CAASSVNTEAFF

clone size: .
J gene: TRBJ2-3
V gene: TRBV15
CDR3 protein: CATSRVLAGTDTQYF

clone size: .
J gene: TRBJ2-1
V gene: TRBV4-1
CDR3 protein: CASSQELAKDEQFF

clone size: .
J gene: TRBJ2-2
V gene: TRBV27
CDR3 protein: CASSSRAGGVTGELFF

clone size: .
J gene: TRBJ2-7
V gene: TRBV27
CDR3 protein: CASSLRTSQNEQYF

clone size: .
J gene: TRBJ2-2
V gene: TRBV7-3
CDR3 protein: CASSQGLAVNTGELFF

clone size: .
J gene: TRBJ2-6
V gene: TRBV12-5
CDR3 protein: CASGQIGGANVLTF

clone size: .
J gene: TRBJ2-6
V gene: TRBV10-3
CDR3 protein: CATAGGTGVGANVLTF

clone size: .
J gene: TRBJ2-1
V gene: TRBV9
CDR3 protein: CASSNAGTSGRARVGNEQFF

clone size: .
J gene: TRBJ2-5
V gene: TRBV4-1
CDR3 protein: CASSQLIRETQYF

clone size: .
J gene: TRBJ2-1
V gene: TRBV19
CDR3 protein: CASSIPAEEQFF

clone size: .
J gene: TRBJ2-6
V gene: TRBV5-8
CDR3 protein: CASIPSAGAGANVLTF

clone size: .
J gene: TRBJ2-2
V gene: TRBV6-1
CDR3 protein: CASSPKREWAGELFF

clone size: .
J gene: TRBJ2-2
V gene: TRBV7-2
CDR3 protein: CASSFWTGNTGELFF

clone size: .
J gene: TRBJ2-1
V gene: TRBV19
CDR3 protein: CASSKGQPNEQFF

clone size: .
J gene: TRBJ1-2
V gene: TRBV9
CDR3 protein: CASSAGTVYGYTF

clone size: .
J gene: TRBJ2-5
V gene: TRBV4-2
CDR3 protein: CASSQDREGQETQYF

clone size: .
J gene: TRBJ2-1
V gene: TRBV19
CDR3 protein: CASSVGLADYNEQFF

clone size: .
J gene: TRBJ2-1
V gene: TRBV7-6
CDR3 protein: CASSLVPSNYNEQFF

clone size: .
J gene: TRBJ1-2
V gene: TRBV28
CDR3 protein: CASSFGGTGSPGYTF

clone size: .
J gene: TRBJ2-7
V gene: TRBV18
CDR3 protein: CASSPPNRGLSYEQYF

clone size: .
J gene: TRBJ2-1
V gene: TRBV14
CDR3 protein: CASSPGGSGRGNEQFF

clone size: few
J gene: TRBJ1-2
V gene: TRBV27
CDR3 protein: CASSVHPYRDGYTF

clone size: .
J gene: TRBJ1-3
V gene: TRBV19
CDR3 protein: CASSQGSGNTIYF

clone size: .
J gene: TRBJ2-3
V gene: TRBV6-6
CDR3 protein: CASSLSGSRDTQYF

clone size: once
J gene: TRBJ2-5
V gene: TRBV15
CDR3 protein: CATSRVVRETQYF